These T cell receptor beta chains were read from a single sample in a study of T-cell memory formation after mild COVID-19. Via MiXCR, TCRdb re-called the 5' RACE reads, giving one row per CDR3 protein. The sample includes fewer than 250,000 distinct CDR3 sequences, more than 9% of them seen just once. Input material: PBMCs or a T cell subset sorted from them (not recorded which). The source is a young man who had mild COVID-19 (a few samples of this study predate the infection). Cell type and time point are not known. CDR3s include the opening cysteine and the closing phenylalanine or tryptophan. Each record gives: clone size, D gene, J gene, V gene, CDR3 DNA, CDR3 protein. The D gene is left open where the match is weak. Where a row states a size, it is once, few, many or the class of an expanded clone; other rows omit it.

clone size: .
D gene: TRBD1
J gene: TRBJ2-7
V gene: TRBV19
CDR3 DNA: TGTGCCAGTAGTGTTTCGGGACAGCTCTACGAGCAGTACTTC
CDR3 protein: CASSVSGQLYEQYF

clone size: .
D gene: TRBD1
J gene: TRBJ1-4
V gene: TRBV5-1
CDR3 DNA: TGCGCCAGCAGCTTTACCGGGACAGGGGGGGAAAAACTGTTTTTT
CDR3 protein: CASSFTGTGGEKLFF

clone size: .
D gene: .
J gene: TRBJ1-4
V gene: TRBV3-1
CDR3 DNA: TGTGCCAGCAGCCTTAAGGGGGAAGAAAAACTGTTTTTT
CDR3 protein: CASSLKGEEKLFF

clone size: few
D gene: .
J gene: TRBJ1-5
V gene: TRBV7-9
CDR3 DNA: TGTGCCAGCAGCGGCCGAGACAGTCTTCAGCCCCAGCATTTT
CDR3 protein: CASSGRDSLQPQHF

clone size: many
D gene: TRBD1
J gene: TRBJ2-3
V gene: TRBV29-1
CDR3 DNA: TGCAGCGTTAGTCCCGGGGGACAGGTGAAGTATTTT
CDR3 protein: CSVSPGGQVKYF

clone size: .
D gene: .
J gene: TRBJ2-7
V gene: TRBV5-1
CDR3 DNA: TGCGCCAGCAGCCGCGAAGGGTCGGGCTACGAGCAGTACTTC
CDR3 protein: CASSREGSGYEQYF

clone size: .
D gene: TRBD1
J gene: TRBJ2-2
V gene: TRBV19
CDR3 DNA: TGTGCCAGTAGTATGGACAGGGGCCTGCCCGGGGAGCTGTTTTTT
CDR3 protein: CASSMDRGLPGELFF

clone size: few
D gene: .
J gene: TRBJ2-5
V gene: TRBV25-1
CDR3 DNA: TGTGCCAGCAGTAGGAGGTGGCAAGAGACCCAGTACTTC
CDR3 protein: CASSRRWQETQYF

clone size: .
D gene: .
J gene: TRBJ2-3
V gene: TRBV3-2
CDR3 DNA: TGTGCCAGCAGCCTGACTATTGGCTTTGGGGGGCGGGAAGATACGCAGTATTTT
CDR3 protein: CASSLTIGFGGREDTQYF

clone size: few
D gene: TRBD2
J gene: TRBJ2-5
V gene: TRBV3-1
CDR3 DNA: TGTGCCAGCAGCCAAGTTGGCGGGGGGGCTTGGGAGACCCAGTACTTC
CDR3 protein: CASSQVGGGAWETQYF

clone size: many
D gene: TRBD1
J gene: TRBJ2-7
V gene: TRBV27
CDR3 DNA: TGTGCCAGCAGTCCATACAGGGGGCTCCCTAACGAGCAGTACTTC
CDR3 protein: CASSPYRGLPNEQYF

clone size: few
D gene: TRBD1
J gene: TRBJ2-5
V gene: TRBV7-2
CDR3 DNA: TGTGCCAGCAGCGTCCGGACAGGGTACGGCCAAGAGACCCAGTACTTC
CDR3 protein: CASSVRTGYGQETQYF

clone size: few
D gene: .
J gene: TRBJ1-1
V gene: TRBV9
CDR3 DNA: TGTGCCAGCAGCTGGGGCAGAAACACTGAAGCTTTCTTT
CDR3 protein: CASSWGRNTEAFF

clone size: .
D gene: .
J gene: TRBJ1-2
V gene: TRBV5-1
CDR3 DNA: TGCGCCAGCAGGCTGTTTGGCGGTGGCTACACCTTC
CDR3 protein: CASRLFGGGYTF

clone size: .
D gene: TRBD1
J gene: TRBJ2-1
V gene: TRBV6-2/TRBV6-3
CDR3 DNA: TGTGCCAGCAGTTCCGGACAGGGGCAGTTCTTC
CDR3 protein: CASSSGQGQFF

clone size: few
D gene: .
J gene: TRBJ2-5
V gene: TRBV20-1
CDR3 DNA: TGCAGTGCTAGAGATGCCCGGGGAGAGACCCAGTACTTC
CDR3 protein: CSARDARGETQYF

clone size: .
D gene: TRBD2
J gene: TRBJ2-1
V gene: TRBV20-1
CDR3 DNA: TGCAGTGCCAGACTAGCGGACGGGGCCTCCTACAATGAGCAGTTCTTC
CDR3 protein: CSARLADGASYNEQFF

clone size: few
D gene: TRBD1
J gene: TRBJ1-1
V gene: TRBV6-6
CDR3 DNA: TGTGCCAGCATCCCGGGACAGGGAGACACTGAAGCTTTCTTT
CDR3 protein: CASIPGQGDTEAFF

clone size: few
D gene: .
J gene: TRBJ2-1
V gene: TRBV2
CDR3 DNA: TGTGCCAGCAGTCGGGGTGACGCCTACAATGAGCAGTTCTTC
CDR3 protein: CASSRGDAYNEQFF

clone size: few
D gene: TRBD2
J gene: TRBJ2-5
V gene: TRBV11-2
CDR3 DNA: TGTGCCAGCAGTGTGGGAGGGTTAGCGGGGGTGGAGACCCAGTACTTC
CDR3 protein: CASSVGGLAGVETQYF

clone size: many
D gene: .
J gene: TRBJ2-3
V gene: TRBV7-7
CDR3 DNA: TGTGCCAGCAGCAAGGGGAGCAGGGGCACAGATACGCAGTATTTT
CDR3 protein: CASSKGSRGTDTQYF

clone size: few
D gene: .
J gene: TRBJ1-6
V gene: TRBV12-3/TRBV12-4
CDR3 DNA: TGTGCCAGCAGTTTTCAGGGAAATAATTCACCCCTCCACTTT
CDR3 protein: CASSFQGNNSPLHF

clone size: many
D gene: TRBD1
J gene: TRBJ1-2
V gene: TRBV24-1
CDR3 DNA: TGTGCCACCAGTGCCTGGACAGGGTCCGACTATGGCTACACCTTC
CDR3 protein: CATSAWTGSDYGYTF

clone size: .
D gene: .
J gene: TRBJ2-1
V gene: TRBV9
CDR3 DNA: TGTGCCAGCAGCGTAGATTTGTTTGCGGGCACGAATGAGCAGTTCTTC
CDR3 protein: CASSVDLFAGTNEQFF

clone size: few
D gene: TRBD2
J gene: TRBJ2-5
V gene: TRBV18
CDR3 DNA: TGTGCCAGCTCAGCCATAGCGGGGCCCTCGACGACCCAGTACTTC
CDR3 protein: CASSAIAGPSTTQYF

clone size: .
D gene: .
J gene: TRBJ2-5
V gene: TRBV5-1
CDR3 DNA: TGCGCCAGCAGCCCCGCCGGGACTCCAGAGACCCAGTACTTC
CDR3 protein: CASSPAGTPETQYF

clone size: few
D gene: TRBD1
J gene: TRBJ1-5
V gene: TRBV6-6
CDR3 DNA: TGTGCCAGCAGTTACTCGAGTGGACAGGGTGGGAGCAATCAGCCCCAGCATTTT
CDR3 protein: CASSYSSGQGGSNQPQHF

clone size: .
D gene: .
J gene: TRBJ2-1
V gene: TRBV18
CDR3 DNA: TGTGCCAGCTCACCCGTCCGGGACGGGTACAATGAGCAGTTCTTC
CDR3 protein: CASSPVRDGYNEQFF

clone size: many
D gene: .
J gene: TRBJ1-2
V gene: TRBV7-2
CDR3 DNA: TGTGCCAGCACCAAACGGTTCAGAGGCTACACCTTC
CDR3 protein: CASTKRFRGYTF

clone size: .
D gene: TRBD2
J gene: TRBJ2-1
V gene: TRBV24-1
CDR3 DNA: TGTGCCACCAGTGACACAACTAGCGGGAGAAATGAGCAGTTCTTC
CDR3 protein: CATSDTTSGRNEQFF

clone size: .
D gene: TRBD1
J gene: TRBJ2-2
V gene: TRBV3-1
CDR3 DNA: TGTGCCAGCACCCAAGACCAGGGGGCAGCCACCGGGGAGCTGTTTTTT
CDR3 protein: CASTQDQGAATGELFF

clone size: .
D gene: TRBD1
J gene: TRBJ1-2
V gene: TRBV24-1
CDR3 DNA: TGTGCCACCGGGACAGGGAATGGCTACACCTTC
CDR3 protein: CATGTGNGYTF

clone size: few
D gene: .
J gene: TRBJ2-3
V gene: TRBV18
CDR3 DNA: TGTGCCAGCTCGGAGGGGGGATACTCCCCTACGCAGTATTTT
CDR3 protein: CASSEGGYSPTQYF

clone size: .
D gene: .
J gene: TRBJ2-7
V gene: TRBV7-2
CDR3 DNA: TGTGCCAGCAGCTTAAGTTGGCAGTACGAGCAGTACTTC
CDR3 protein: CASSLSWQYEQYF

clone size: few
D gene: .
J gene: TRBJ1-3
V gene: TRBV9
CDR3 DNA: TGTGCCAGCAGCGTGGGAGACGGTACCTCTGGAAACACCATATATTTT
CDR3 protein: CASSVGDGTSGNTIYF

clone size: few
D gene: TRBD1
J gene: TRBJ1-1
V gene: TRBV6-6
CDR3 DNA: TGTGCCAGCAGCCTAACAGGGGAGGGGACTGAAGCTTTCTTT
CDR3 protein: CASSLTGEGTEAFF

clone size: .
D gene: .
J gene: TRBJ2-4
V gene: TRBV2
CDR3 DNA: TGTGCCAGCAGTGGGGGGGCCAAAAACATTCAGTACTTC
CDR3 protein: CASSGGAKNIQYF

clone size: .
D gene: .
J gene: TRBJ1-1
V gene: TRBV12-3/TRBV12-4
CDR3 DNA: TGTGCCAGCCGCTCGGGTGCACACACTGAAGCTTTCTTT
CDR3 protein: CASRSGAHTEAFF

clone size: .
D gene: .
J gene: TRBJ2-3
V gene: TRBV28
CDR3 DNA: TGTGCCAGCACCTCCCGGACAGCTAGCACAGATACGCAGTATTTT
CDR3 protein: CASTSRTASTDTQYF

clone size: few
D gene: .
J gene: TRBJ1-3
V gene: TRBV6-5
CDR3 DNA: TGTGCCAGCAGTTACGCACGGGACTCTGGAAACACCATATATTTT
CDR3 protein: CASSYARDSGNTIYF

clone size: .
D gene: .
J gene: TRBJ2-3
V gene: TRBV7-8
CDR3 DNA: TGTGCCAGCGCCCCGAGCACAGATACGCAGTATTTT
CDR3 protein: CASAPSTDTQYF

clone size: few
D gene: .
J gene: TRBJ1-1
V gene: TRBV3-1
CDR3 DNA: TGTGCCAGCAGCCAAGCTTCGAAGACGAACACTGAAGCTTTCTTT
CDR3 protein: CASSQASKTNTEAFF

clone size: .
D gene: .
J gene: TRBJ1-4
V gene: TRBV7-9
CDR3 DNA: TGTGCCAGCAGCTTAGGCCAGGGAAGGAGTGAAAAACTGTTTTTT
CDR3 protein: CASSLGQGRSEKLFF

clone size: .
D gene: .
J gene: TRBJ1-2
V gene: TRBV9
CDR3 DNA: TGTGCCAGCAGCACAACCGGGACTCCCGGGGAAAACTATGGCTACACCTTC
CDR3 protein: CASSTTGTPGENYGYTF

clone size: .
D gene: .
J gene: TRBJ2-6
V gene: TRBV2
CDR3 DNA: TGTGCCAGCAAAAGGTCTAGGGGGGTCTCTGGGGCCAACGTCCTGACTTTC
CDR3 protein: CASKRSRGVSGANVLTF

clone size: few
D gene: .
J gene: TRBJ1-2
V gene: TRBV21-1
CDR3 DNA: TGTGCCAGCAAGGGACACCACTATGGCTACACCTTC
CDR3 protein: CASKGHHYGYTF

clone size: few
D gene: .
J gene: TRBJ1-2
V gene: TRBV12-3/TRBV12-4
CDR3 DNA: TGTGCCAGCAGTTCGGGATCCCGGGGGTACTATGGCTACACCTTC
CDR3 protein: CASSSGSRGYYGYTF

clone size: few
D gene: .
J gene: TRBJ2-1
V gene: TRBV7-9
CDR3 DNA: TGTGCCAGCAGCGGGGGGACCTCCAATGAGCAGTTCTTC
CDR3 protein: CASSGGTSNEQFF